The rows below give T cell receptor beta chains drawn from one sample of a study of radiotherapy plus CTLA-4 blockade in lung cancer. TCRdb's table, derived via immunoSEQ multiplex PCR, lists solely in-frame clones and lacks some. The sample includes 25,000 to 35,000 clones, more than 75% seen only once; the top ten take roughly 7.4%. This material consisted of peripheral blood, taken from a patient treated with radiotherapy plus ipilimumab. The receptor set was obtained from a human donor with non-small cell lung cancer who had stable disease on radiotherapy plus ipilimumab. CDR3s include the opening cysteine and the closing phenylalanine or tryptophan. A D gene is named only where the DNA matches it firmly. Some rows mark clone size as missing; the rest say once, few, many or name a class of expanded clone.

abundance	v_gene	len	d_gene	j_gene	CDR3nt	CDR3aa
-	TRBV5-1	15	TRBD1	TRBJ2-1	TGCGCCAGCTCCCCGTCAGGGACAGTGGTCGATGAGCAGTTCTTC	CASSPSGTVVDEQFF
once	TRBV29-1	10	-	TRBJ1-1	TGCAGCGTCTACGACGGTGAAGCTTTCTTT	CSVYDGEAFF
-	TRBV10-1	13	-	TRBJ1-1	TGCGCCAGCAGGATGGGACTGACCACTGAAGCTTTCTTT	CASRMGLTTEAFF
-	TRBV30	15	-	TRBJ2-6	TGTGCCTGGAGTTCAGGGTTCTCTGGGGCCAACGTCCTGACTTTC	CAWSSGFSGANVLTF
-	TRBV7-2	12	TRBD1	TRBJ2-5	TGTGCCAGCAGCTACAGGGGTCAGACCCAGTACTTC	CASSYRGQTQYF
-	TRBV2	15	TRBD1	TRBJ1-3	TGTGCCAGCAGTGTGTCGACAGGGACTGGAAACACCATATATTTT	CASSVSTGTGNTIYF
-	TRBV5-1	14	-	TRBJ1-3	TGCGCCAGCAGCTTGGGGACGTCAGGAAACACCATATATTTT	CASSLGTSGNTIYF
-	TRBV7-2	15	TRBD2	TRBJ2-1	TGTGCCAGCAGCTTAGCACTAGCGGCCTACAATGAGCAGTTCTTC	CASSLALAAYNEQFF
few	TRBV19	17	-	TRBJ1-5	TGTGCCAGTACCTTAAATTCGGGGAGACAGGGCAATCAGCCCCAGCATTTT	CASTLNSGRQGNQPQHF
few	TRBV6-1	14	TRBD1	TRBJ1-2	TGTGCCAGCATTCCCGGACAGGGGAACTATGGCTACACCTTC	CASIPGQGNYGYTF
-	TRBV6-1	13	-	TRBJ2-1	TGTGCCAGCAGACCGAAGTTACAAGGTGAGCAGTTCTTC	CASRPKLQGEQFF